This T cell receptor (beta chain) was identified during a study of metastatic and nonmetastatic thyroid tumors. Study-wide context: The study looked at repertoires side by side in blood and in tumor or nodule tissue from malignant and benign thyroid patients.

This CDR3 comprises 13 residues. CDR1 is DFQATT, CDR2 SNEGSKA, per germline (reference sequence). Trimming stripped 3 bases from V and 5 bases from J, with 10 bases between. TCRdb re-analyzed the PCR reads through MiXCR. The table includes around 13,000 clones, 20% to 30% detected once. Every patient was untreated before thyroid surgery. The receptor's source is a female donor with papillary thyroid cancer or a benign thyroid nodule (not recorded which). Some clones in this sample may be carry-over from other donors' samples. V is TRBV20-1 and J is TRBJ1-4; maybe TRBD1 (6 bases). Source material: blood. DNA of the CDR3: TGCAGTGCTAGGAGGGACAAAAATGAAAAACTGTTTTTT. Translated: CSARRDKNEKLFF.